This T cell receptor (beta chain) was recovered during a study of T cells in Graves' hyperthyroidism and ophthalmopathy. Amplification of TCR beta CDR3 regions was performed using RNA transcripts as template. A first-round RT-PCR of the TCR CDR3 used the HTBI primer set. TCRdb reanalysed the multiplex PCR reads using MiXCR and keeps one entry per CDR3 protein. This repertoire shows approximately 360,000 distinct CDR3 sequences, roughly 25% found once; its top ten account for less than 75%. V lost 5 bases, J lost 6 bases, and 8 bases stayed unmatched. The CDR3 covers 14 residues. Germline CDR1 is SGHTA and CDR2 is FQGTGA.

The chain recombines TRBV7-3 with TRBJ2-7; TRBD1 agrees at 9 bases. The sequence came from a man in his forties or fifties with Graves' hyperthyroidism. The sequenced sample was blood. This CDR3 reads CASSTGTGPGEQYF. The CDR3, as DNA: TGTGCCAGCAGCACCGGGACAGGGCCCGGCGAGCAGTACTTC.